This T cell receptor (beta chain) was profiled in a study of vaccination effects on CD4 cells after COVID-19. Study summary: Convalescent patients (three in total) were sampled early and late after vaccination. A density of about 2.2 million PBMC per well was used; these cells were cultured with about 10 IU/ml IL-2 and roughly 10 ug/ml peptides.

Measured with immunoSEQ multiplex PCR; TCRdb has only the in-frame clones, and not every one. The profile shows tens of thousands of clones, nearly 75% of them singletons. Culture lasted about ten days before CD4+ T cell isolation. A PCR test confirmed that the person had SARS-CoV-2 infection between March and December 2020. The vaccine given was either BNT162b2 or mRNA-1273, in two doses. Cultures received IL-2 medium that replaced half the medium on days 3 and 7. The CDR3 is made up of 16 amino acids. V lost 1 base, J lost 3 bases, and 7 bases stayed unmatched. The V gene's germline CDR1 is SGHNT and CDR2 YENEEA. With regard to this clone: The antigen is unknown.

This specimen was CD4+ T cells from PBMCs cultured without peptide, taken after COVID-19 vaccination. V gene TRBV11-3 combines with J gene TRBJ2-5; 8 bases agree with TRBD1. This clonotype was sampled from a human donor who had a prior SARS-CoV-2 infection. CDR3 loop: CASSLVSAGGEETQYF. For the CDR3, the DNA is TGTGCCAGCAGCTTAGTTTCGGCAGGGGGCGAAGAGACCCAGTACTTC.